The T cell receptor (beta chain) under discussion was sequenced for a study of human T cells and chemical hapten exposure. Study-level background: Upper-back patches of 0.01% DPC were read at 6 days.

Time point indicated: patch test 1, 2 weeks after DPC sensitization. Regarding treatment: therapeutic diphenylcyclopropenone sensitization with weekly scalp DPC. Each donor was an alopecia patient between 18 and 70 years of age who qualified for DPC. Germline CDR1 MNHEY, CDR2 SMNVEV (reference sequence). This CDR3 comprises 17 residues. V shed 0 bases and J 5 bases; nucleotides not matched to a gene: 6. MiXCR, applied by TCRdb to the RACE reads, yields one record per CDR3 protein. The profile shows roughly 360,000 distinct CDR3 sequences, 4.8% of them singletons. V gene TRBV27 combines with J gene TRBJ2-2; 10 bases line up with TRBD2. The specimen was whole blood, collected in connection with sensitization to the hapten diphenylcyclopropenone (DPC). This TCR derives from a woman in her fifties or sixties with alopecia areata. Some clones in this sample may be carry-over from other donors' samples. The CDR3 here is CASSLSVGLARTGELFF. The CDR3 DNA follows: TGTGCCAGCAGTTTATCCGTGGGACTAGCGAGGACCGGGGAGCTGTTTTTT.